The next 19 T cell receptor beta chains were all read from a single sample in a study of quantifying T cell responses using KT2 cells. For the study at large: RNA was reverse transcribed with TCR alpha and beta constant-region primers.

The cDNA 3' end received a ligated oligonucleotide with a UMI. The first PCR ran 4 to 5 cycles with an equimolar RC1.1 and RC1.2 beta primer mix. TCRdb used MiXCR to reprocess the UMI-ligation and nested PCR reads, holding one entry per CDR3 protein. The data contain approximately 50,000 distinct CDR3 sequences, under 14% of them seen just once; the ten biggest clones take up roughly 10%. The sequencing input was PBMCs spiked with cells of the T cell clone KT2. All receptors come from a human donor.

This clonotype has at least ten counts. The V and J genes are TRBV27 and TRBJ2-1; TRBD1 agrees at 7 bases. V dropped 2 bases and J dropped 6; count of bases not matched to a gene: 10. Germline CDR1 MNHEY, CDR2 SMNVEV (reference sequence). This CDR3 has 16 amino acids. For the CDR3, the DNA is TGTGCCAGCAGTTTACCCCCGACAGGGTTTGGCAATGAGCAGTTCTTC. Translated, it gives CASSLPPTGFGNEQFF.

The chain uses TRBV20-1 and TRBJ1-3; D is uncertain. Germline lookup yields CDR1 DFQATT and CDR2 SNEGSKA (reference sequence). Trimming removed 5 bases at V and 4 bases at J, with 6 bases between. This CDR3 contains 11 residues. The CDR3 DNA reads TGCAGTGCTCGGTCCGGAAACACCATATATTTT. Amino acids: CSARSGNTIYF.

The rearrangement uses TRBV20-1 and TRBJ2-3; tentative D call: TRBD2 (6 bases). With 1 base removed from V and 2 bases from J, the gap between germline ends came to 16 bases. This CDR3 has 16 amino acids. Germline V gene data show CDR1 as DFQATT and CDR2 as SNEGSKA (reference sequence). The chain's CDR3 is CSARGGAALHTDTQYF. CDR3 bases: TGCAGTGCTAGAGGCGGGGCAGCTCTACACACAGATACGCAGTATTTT.

This clonotype was seen only once. The CDR3 loop reads CASSFTGVYEQYF. The CDR3 region has the DNA TGTGCCAGCAGCTTTACAGGGGTGTACGAGCAGTACTTC. This chain uses TRBV5-4 with TRBJ2-7; 7 bases fit TRBD1. In germline, CDR1 is SGHNT, CDR2 YYREEE (reference sequence). The CDR3 totals 13 residues. J lost 4 bases, V lost 2 bases, and 3 bases had no gene match.

Of note for this clonotype: A much larger clone sits a single nucleotide away, making a read error possible. J is TRBJ1-2 and V is TRBV12-3 or TRBV12-4, with D uncertain. V dropped 6 bases and J dropped 6 bases, with 14 bases sitting between them. The CDR3 loop spans 13 amino acids. CDR3 loop: CASSLWSEDGYTF. The CDR3 DNA reads as TGTGCCAGCAGCTTATGGTCTGAGGATGGCTACACCTTC.

The V gene is TRBV11-2, the J gene TRBJ1-2; D gene unclear. The CDR3 is made up of 14 amino acids. In germline, CDR1 is SGHAT, CDR2 FQNNGV. Deletions cut 0 bases from V and 8 bases from J, with 13 bases between. The CDR3 is CASSLDGQPSGYTF. The CDR3 nucleotides read TGTGCCAGCAGCTTAGATGGGCAGCCGTCCGGCTACACCTTC.

This clonotype was counted a few times. The chain employs TRBV13 and TRBJ2-1; D possibly corresponds to TRBD2 (6 bases). Between the trimmed V and J ends, which lost 8 bases and 8 bases, there was a span of 19 bases. CDR3 length: 14 residues. Germline V gene lookup returns CDR1 PRHDT and CDR2 FYEKMQ (reference sequence). Written as DNA, the CDR3 is TGTGCCAGCTCTCGGACAAGAAGGGAGGATGAGCAGTTCTTC. The encoded protein is CASSRTRREDEQFF.

The chain recombines TRBV12-3 or TRBV12-4 with TRBJ2-3; TRBD2 is a possible D gene (6 bases). V shed 5 bases and J shed 1 base, with 16 bases lying between them. The CDR3 runs 16 residues. The CDR3 loop reads CASSPTSTWGTDTQYF. The CDR3 DNA follows: TGTGCCAGCAGTCCTACTAGCACTTGGGGCACAGATACGCAGTATTTT.

In DNA, the CDR3 is TGTGCCAGCAGCTTACGGGACAGGGCAAGCAATCAGCCCCAGCATTTT. It yields the protein CASSLRDRASNQPQHF. This rearrangement joins TRBV7-8 to TRBJ1-5; 9 bases fit TRBD1. V shed 2 bases and J 1 base; nucleotides not matched to a gene: 3. The CDR3 spans 16 residues. CDR1 and CDR2 from the germline V gene are SGHVS and FQNEAQ.

This clonotype was seen repeatedly, ten times or more. The chain carries TRBV29-1 and TRBJ2-7; D ambiguous. The CDR3 has 13 amino acids. Germline V gene sequence: CDR1 SQVTM, CDR2 ANQGSEA. V was clipped by 7 bases and J by 0 bases, with 13 bases between them. The CDR3 region is CSGLSRSSYEQYF. The DNA of the CDR3 is TGCAGCGGCCTCAGCAGGAGCTCCTACGAGCAGTACTTC.

This clonotype was picked up a small number of times. The chain uses TRBV20-1 and TRBJ1-5; perhaps TRBD1 as D (6 bases). The CDR3 has 14 residues. The germline CDR1 and CDR2 sequences are DFQATT and SNEGSKA (reference sequence). V gave up 1 base and J gave up 4 bases, with 11 bases separating them. The CDR3 DNA reads as TGCAGTGCTAGAGTTGGGCAGGGGAATCAGCCCCAGCATTTT. This translates into CSARVGQGNQPQHF.

The rearrangement uses TRBV11-2 and TRBJ1-2; 11 bases agree with TRBD1. Per the germline V gene, CDR1 is SGHAT and CDR2 is FQNNGV. J was trimmed by 3 bases and V by 5 bases; bases with no gene match: 11. CDR3 length equals 17 residues. In DNA form, the CDR3 reads TGTGCCAGCAGCACCCTCCGGGACAGGGGGGCCCACTATGGCTACACCTTC. Protein sequence: CASSTLRDRGAHYGYTF.

V and J are TRBV5-6 and TRBJ1-1; maybe TRBD1 (5 bases). The CDR3 length is 13 residues. With 1 base removed from V and 11 bases from J, the gap between germline ends came to 15 bases. CDR1 SGHDT and CDR2 YYEEEE come from the germline V gene. CDR3 in amino acids: CASSLWPEQAAFF. In DNA form, the CDR3 reads TGTGCCAGCAGCTTGTGGCCCGAACAGGCGGCTTTCTTT.

This chain joins TRBV10-1 and TRBJ2-3, with TRBD2 identical over 8 bases. Germline assignment: CDR1 WNHNN and CDR2 SYGVQD (reference sequence). Trimming at V came to 3 bases and at J to 3 bases, leaving 2 bases not matched to a gene. The CDR3 consists of 14 residues. Here the CDR3 reads CASSDGLATDTQYF. CDR3 DNA: TGCGCCAGCAGTGACGGACTAGCTACAGATACGCAGTATTTT.

This clonotype was detected a few times. The chain recombines TRBV19 with TRBJ1-6, with 10 bases identical to TRBD1. Trimming cost V 4 bases and J 8 bases; bases outside gene matches: 2. Germline loops: CDR1 LNHDA, CDR2 SQIVND (reference sequence). The CDR3 contains 14 residues. In DNA, the CDR3 is TGTGCCAGTAGTACCGGGACAGGGGATTCACCCCTCCACTTT. As protein: CASSTGTGDSPLHF.

The rearrangement joins TRBV4-3 to TRBJ2-3; TRBD2 aligns across 11 bases. V shed 1 base, J shed 0 bases, and the junction held 3 bases outside the gene matches. The CDR3 is 17 amino acids. CDR1 LGHNA and CDR2 YSLEER come from the germline V gene. The CDR3 DNA sequence: TGCGCCAGCAGCCAAGGGGGACTAGCGGAAAGCACAGATACGCAGTATTTT. It encodes CASSQGGLAESTDTQYF.

This clonotype showed up many times. J is TRBJ2-7 and V is TRBV5-1; 8 bases line up with TRBD1. CDR3 size: 14 residues. With V trimmed by 5 bases and J by 2 bases, 6 bases remained unmatched. Germline CDR1 SGHRS, CDR2 YFSETQ. The CDR3 region is CASRTRQGTYEQYF. CDR3 DNA sequence: TGCGCCAGCAGAACTAGACAGGGGACCTACGAGCAGTACTTC.

This clonotype was counted between two and nine times. The V call is TRBV9, the J call TRBJ1-1, with D perhaps TRBD1 (5 bases). CDR3 length: 13 amino acids. CDR1 is SGDLS, CDR2 YYNGEE, per germline. V was pared by 0 bases and J by 10 bases, with 13 bases between. In DNA, the CDR3 is TGTGCCAGCAGCGTAGATGGGGGGTCGGGAGCTTTCTTT. Its translation is CASSVDGGSGAFF.

The rearrangement links TRBV6-5 to TRBJ1-2; TRBD1 aligns across 9 bases. V lost 4 bases to trimming and J lost 6 bases; unmatched junction nucleotides: 6. CDR3 length: 14 amino acids. Germline CDR1 and CDR2: MNHEY and SVGAGI. The DNA of the CDR3 is TGTGCCAGCAGTTCCACAGGGGGCAGGGATGGCTACACCTTC. This encodes CASSSTGGRDGYTF.